This paragraph reports one T cell receptor beta chain. The data stem from a study of early T cells in non-severe SARS-CoV-2 infection. The CDR3 contains 13 residues. V was shortened by 0 bases and J by 4 bases, with 7 bases between the two germline ends. Germline CDR1 SGHKS, CDR2 YYEKEE (reference sequence). TCRdb used MiXCR to reprocess the 5' RACE reads, holding one entry per CDR3 protein. The repertoire holds tens of thousands of distinct CDR3 sequences, with around 8% as singletons. V and J are TRBV5-5 and TRBJ1-1; no firm D call. The clonotype was recovered from an adult who was a healthcare worker with PCR-confirmed SARS-CoV-2 infection or an uninfected control (not recorded which). The sample was whole blood. The CDR3 loop reads CASSLEPGTEAFF. CDR3 nucleotides: TGTGCCAGCAGCTTGGAACCTGGCACTGAAGCTTTCTTT.